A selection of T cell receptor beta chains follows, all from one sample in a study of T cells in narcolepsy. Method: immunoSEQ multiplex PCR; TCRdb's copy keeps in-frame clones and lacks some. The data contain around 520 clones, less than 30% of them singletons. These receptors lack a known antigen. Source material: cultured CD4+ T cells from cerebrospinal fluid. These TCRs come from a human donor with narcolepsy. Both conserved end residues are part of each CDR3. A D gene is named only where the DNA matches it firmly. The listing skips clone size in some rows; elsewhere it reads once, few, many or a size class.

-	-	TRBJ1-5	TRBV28	TGTGCCAGCAGTTCCGGGGAGGCAGGGAACCAGCCCCAGCATTTT	CASSSGEAGNQPQHF
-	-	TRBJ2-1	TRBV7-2	TGCGCCAGCAGCCGATCGGGTAGCGGAGCCTACAATGAGCAGTTCTTC	CASSRSGSGAYNEQFF
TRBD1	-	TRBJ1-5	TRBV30	TGTGCCTGGAGCCATAGATGGGGGGGGGCCGACAGGGCCAATCAGCCCCAGCATTTT	CAWSHRWGGADRANQPQHF
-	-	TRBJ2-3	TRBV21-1	TGTGCCAGCAGTAAAGTGATGGCTACAGTCATGCAAGATACGCAGTATTTT	CASSKVMATVMQDTQYF
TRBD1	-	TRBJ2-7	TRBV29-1	TGCAGCGCCCGGGACAGGTTTACCAACGAGCAGTACTTC	CSARDRFTNEQYF
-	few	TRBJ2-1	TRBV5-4	TGTGCCAGCAGCTTAGGGTCTCCGGGCCTTGGTGAGCAGTTCTTC	CASSLGSPGLGEQFF
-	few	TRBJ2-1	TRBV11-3	TGTGCCAGCAGCTTAGGGTCTCCGGGCCTTGGTGAGCAGTTCTTC	CASSLGSPGLGEQFF
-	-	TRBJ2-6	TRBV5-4	TGTGCCAGCAGCCAGAATTCGGGCCGGACCTCTGGGGCCAACGTCCTGACTTTC	CASSQNSGRTSGANVLTF
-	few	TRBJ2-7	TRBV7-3	TGTGCCAGCAGCTTCGGGGAAAACCCGGACGGGCAGTACTTC	CASSFGENPDGQYF
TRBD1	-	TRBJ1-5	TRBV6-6	TGTGCCAGCAGTTTATCCGGGACAGGCAATCAGCCCCAGCATTTT	CASSLSGTGNQPQHF